The 19 T cell receptor beta chains in this list originate from one sample, sequenced in a study of CD8 T cells in ankylosing spondylitis (dated by TCRdb to about 2017). The library came from 5' RACE. TCRdb names Illumina HiSeq 2500 as the instrument used. The public reads were run again by TCRdb, first through fastp at Q25 and then through MiXCR, and only productive beta chains were kept. Under each unique CDR3 protein, matching rows form one entry showing the most common genes and DNA. This sample has just over 300,000 distinct CDR3 sequences in its table, and 20% of those were observed once. The ten largest make up under 4% of the sample. The sample consisted of blood, either unsorted or a sorted T cell fraction (not recorded which). All receptors come from a female donor with ankylosing spondylitis or in good health (not recorded which).

This clonotype was observed many times. This chain joins TRBV6-6 and TRBJ2-7, with D possibly matching TRBD1 (5 bases). This CDR3 is 12 amino acids long. Germline assignment: CDR1 MNHNY and CDR2 SVGAGI (reference sequence). Trimming took off 2 bases at V and 3 bases at J, with 5 bases between the two ends. CDR3 amino acids: CASSYQGYEQYF. In DNA, the CDR3 is TGTGCCAGCAGTTACCAGGGCTACGAGCAGTACTTC.

This clonotype has more than one count but fewer than ten. The gene calls are TRBV12-3 or TRBV12-4 and TRBJ2-1, with TRBD2 matching over 10 bases. The CDR3 has 18 amino acids. The V segment lost 0 bases and the J segment 6 bases; nucleotides outside the gene matches: 11. The CDR3 DNA sequence: TGTGCCAGCAGTTTAGCGCTTGGAGCGGGAGGGCCTTTCAATGAGCAGTTCTTC. Protein sequence: CASSLALGAGGPFNEQFF.

This clonotype was seen ten or more times. The chain combines TRBV5-1 with TRBJ1-2; TRBD1 matches 9 bases. The CDR3 consists of 14 residues. Unmatched junction bases numbered 7, after V lost 3 bases and J lost 7 bases. Germline values: CDR1 SGHRS, CDR2 YFSETQ. The CDR3: CASSSVLTGGGYTF. In DNA, the CDR3 is TGCGCCAGCAGCTCCGTCCTGACAGGGGGTGGCTACACCTTC.

The chain uses TRBV30 and TRBJ2-5; D remains ambiguous. Germline CDR1 reads GTSNPN; CDR2 reads SVGIG (reference sequence). The CDR3 extends over 12 amino acids. V was trimmed by 3 bases and J by 7 bases, leaving 12 bases between them. CDR3 in DNA: TGTGCCTGGAGCCCGGGCAGCGCGACCCAGTACTTC. Translated, it gives CAWSPGSATQYF.

This clonotype was counted only a few times. The rearrangement links TRBV20-1 to TRBJ2-3, with TRBD2 matching over 8 bases. Germline V gene lookup returns CDR1 DFQATT and CDR2 SNEGSKA (reference sequence). CDR3 length: 14 residues. V shed 3 bases and J 5 bases; nucleotides not matched to a gene: 7. This CDR3 reads CSARRLASQDTQYF. CDR3 nucleotides: TGCAGTGCTAGGCGACTAGCGTCCCAAGATACGCAGTATTTT.

This clonotype appeared many times. The chain recombines TRBV10-1 with TRBJ2-1; 7 nucleotides match TRBD1. The germline gives CDR1 WNHNN, CDR2 SYGVQD (reference sequence). The CDR3 spans 14 residues. J gave up 7 bases and V 6 bases, and 9 bases lay outside the gene matches. The CDR3 reads CASSVGTVYNEQFF. CDR3 bases: TGCGCCAGCAGCGTTGGGACAGTCTATAATGAGCAGTTCTTC.

This clonotype occurred a few times. The chain combines TRBV25-1 with TRBJ2-7; TRBD1 matches at 7 bases. CDR1 is MGHDK and CDR2 is SYGVNS in the germline V gene. J gave up 3 bases and V 10 bases, and 9 bases lay outside the gene matches. CDR3 length: 13 amino acids. This CDR3 reads CATSRQGYYEQYF. For the CDR3, the DNA is TGTGCCACCTCCCGACAGGGTTACTACGAGCAGTACTTC.

The CDR3: CASSYTDRYYEQYF. The CDR3 DNA follows: TGTGCCAGCAGCTACACAGACCGTTACTACGAGCAGTACTTC. The V gene is TRBV7-2, the J gene TRBJ2-7; D uncertain. Per the germline V gene, CDR1 is SGHTA and CDR2 is FQGNSA. The CDR3 has 14 amino acids. Trimming left V 4 bases short and J 3 bases short, with 13 bases between.

This clonotype was seen more than once but under ten times. In DNA, the CDR3 is TGTGCCAGCAGCTTACCCCAGCGGGTCTCGACCGGGGAGCTGTTTTTT. Protein product: CASSLPQRVSTGELFF. This sequence joins TRBV7-9 and TRBJ2-2, with D possibly matching TRBD2 (6 bases). The CDR3 is 16 amino acids. Germline V gene sequence: CDR1 SEHNR, CDR2 FQNEAQ (reference sequence). V was shortened by 2 bases and J by 5 bases, with 15 bases between the two germline ends. The full variable domain, with the rest looked up from reference TRBV7-9 and TRBJ2-2, is DTGVSQNPRHKITKRGQNVTFRCDPISEHNRLYWYRQTLGQGPEFLTYFQNEAQLEKSRLLSDRFSAERPKGSFSTLEIQRTEQGDSAMYLCASSLPQRVSTGELFFGEGSRLTVL.

This clonotype was recorded a few times. This rearrangement joins TRBV10-3 to TRBJ2-1, with 9 bases fitting TRBD1. Germline CDR1 and CDR2: ENHRY and SYGVKD. The V segment lost 4 bases and the J segment 5 bases; nucleotides outside the gene matches: 6. The CDR3 runs to 15 residues. The CDR3 loop reads CAISGRQGENNEQFF. The DNA of the CDR3 is TGTGCCATCAGTGGGCGACAGGGGGAGAACAATGAGCAGTTCTTC.

This clonotype was found a few times. The chain links TRBV5-1 to TRBJ2-7; perhaps TRBD1 as D (5 bases). The CDR3 is 14 amino acids. CDR1 is SGHRS, CDR2 YFSETQ, per germline. Trimming took off 7 bases at V and 5 bases at J, with 19 bases between the two ends. Here the CDR3 reads CASGIRAGPDEQYF. In nucleotides, the CDR3 is TGCGCCAGCGGGATTAGGGCAGGGCCAGACGAGCAGTACTTC.

The chain uses TRBV10-3 and TRBJ2-3, with D perhaps being TRBD1 or TRBD2 (5 bases each). Germline CDR1 reads ENHRY; CDR2 reads SYGVKD. There are 15 residues in the CDR3. Between the trimmed V and J ends, which lost 6 bases and 1 base, there was a span of 14 bases. The CDR3 loop is CAIRPEGRGTDTQYF. The CDR3 bases are TGTGCCATCAGGCCAGAGGGACGTGGCACAGATACGCAGTATTTT.

V gene TRBV5-1 combines with J gene TRBJ1-3; D is ambiguous. Germline lookup yields CDR1 SGHRS and CDR2 YFSETQ. V lost 3 bases, J lost 0 bases, and 7 bases lay in between. This CDR3 spans 14 amino acids. As DNA, the CDR3 is TGCGCCAGCAGCTCCGACCTCTCTGGAAACACCATATATTTT. Protein sequence: CASSSDLSGNTIYF. The variable domain in full, with the rest retrieved from reference TRBV5-1 and TRBJ1-3, is KAGVTQTPRYLIKTRGQQVTLSCSPISGHRSVSWYQQTPGQGLQFLFEYFSETQRNKGNFPGRFSGRQFSNSRSEMNVSTLELGDSALYLCASSSDLSGNTIYFGEGSWLTVV.

This clonotype occurred a few times. One end of the junction does not line up with germline, which may come from a read error. This chain uses TRBV7-9 with TRBJ2-1; tentatively, D is TRBD2 (6 bases). This CDR3 is 11 amino acids long. Germline assignment: CDR1 SEHNR and CDR2 FQNEAQ (reference sequence). CDR3 region: CASSQHGTQVF. CDR3 bases: TGTGCCAGCAGCCAGCACGGGACTCAAGTCTTC.

J is TRBJ1-1 and V is TRBV6-2 or TRBV6-3; TRBD1 matches at 10 bases. Germline trimming cut 5 bases from V and 11 bases from J; bases unmatched to any gene: 8. Germline assignment: CDR1 MNHEY and CDR2 SVGEGT. The CDR3 is 13 residues long. CDR3 coding DNA: TGTGCCAGCAGTCCCGACGGACAGGGGGACGCTTTCTTT. Amino acids: CASSPDGQGDAFF.

This clonotype was observed at least ten times. CDR3 in DNA: TGCGCCAGCAGCCCCCTCGCTAGCGGGAGAGGCGATGAGCAGTTCTTC. Protein sequence: CASSPLASGRGDEQFF. The rearrangement links TRBV4-3 to TRBJ2-1; the match to TRBD2 covers 10 bases. The CDR3 length is 16 residues. Germline loops: CDR1 LGHNA, CDR2 YSLEER. The V and J ends lost 4 bases and 8 bases, in that order; junction bases with no gene match: 11.

The V call is TRBV20-1, the J call TRBJ2-1; 7 bases line up with TRBD2. The CDR3 loop spans 15 amino acids. V trimming: 5 bases; J trimming: 2 bases; junction bases outside the gene matches: 9. Per the germline V gene, CDR1 is DFQATT and CDR2 is SNEGSKA (reference sequence). CDR3 nucleotide sequence: TGCAGTGCTTTCTTTCTAGCGGCTGCCTACAATGAGCAGTTCTTC. It yields the protein CSAFFLAAAYNEQFF.

This clonotype has at least ten counts. The chain uses TRBV12-3 or TRBV12-4 and TRBJ1-2; D gene unclear. The V end was cut by 5 bases, the J end by 4 bases, with 8 bases between. The CDR3 extends over 12 amino acids. The CDR3 region has the DNA TGTGCCAGCAGTGTTGACATCTATGGCTACACCTTC. Translation: CASSVDIYGYTF.

The sample holds a few counts of this clonotype. V and J are TRBV6-5 and TRBJ1-6; unclear D gene. Trimming left V 0 bases short and J 5 bases short, with 14 bases between. The length of the CDR3 is 17 residues. The germline CDR1 and CDR2 sequences are MNHEY and SVGAGI. The CDR3 reads CASSYSTRRLNNSPLHF. As DNA, the CDR3 is TGTGCCAGCAGTTACTCCACGAGGCGGCTGAATAATTCACCCCTCCACTTT.